The 21 T cell receptor beta chains listed next were all sequenced from one sample in a study of blood T cell repertoires in COVID-19 (dated by TCRdb to the early 2020s). Libraries came from the immunoSEQ multiplex PCR assay. TCRdb mirrors the immuneACCESS table, restricted to in-frame sequences. Some clones are absent from its copies; in checked studies, under half trace to an unresolved V gene, and the reason for the others is unknown. In this sample the table shows roughly 77,000 clones, approximately 80% of which occur a single time. Under 5% of the sample is taken by the ten largest. Specimen: peripheral blood. These receptors came from a woman in her 70s with acute or convalescent COVID-19.

This chain links TRBV5-5 with TRBJ1-2; 9 bases are shared with TRBD1. The length of the CDR3 is 15 residues. V lost 2 bases and J lost 2; bases outside the gene matches: 4. Germline CDR1 is SGHKS and CDR2 is YYEKEE (reference sequence). CDR3 residues: CASSLEGTGNYGYTF. Written as DNA, the CDR3 is TGTGCCAGCAGCTTAGAGGGGACAGGGAACTATGGCTACACCTTC.

This clone was observed a few times. The V and J genes are TRBV29-1 and TRBJ2-7, with TRBD2 matching over 9 bases. V lost 4 bases to trimming and J lost 3 bases; unmatched junction nucleotides: 10. In germline, CDR1 is SQVTM, CDR2 ANQGSEA. This CDR3 has 15 residues. The CDR3 DNA reads TGCAGCGTTGTGGACTCGGCGGGGGGGCTCTACGAGCAGTACTTC. It codes for CSVVDSAGGLYEQYF.

The V and J genes are TRBV7-6 and TRBJ2-1, with 9 bases fitting TRBD1. Germline lookup yields CDR1 SGHVS and CDR2 FNYEAQ. CDR3 length: 15 amino acids. Unmatched junction bases numbered 4, after V lost 2 bases and J lost 5 bases. CDR3 in DNA: TGTGCCAGCAGCTTATTACAGGGGGCGAACAATGAGCAGTTCTTC. The encoded protein is CASSLLQGANNEQFF. Complete variable domain (other parts from reference TRBV7-6 and TRBJ2-1): GAGVSQSPRYKVTKRGQDVALRCDPISGHVSLYWYRQALGQGPEFLTYFNYEAQQDKSGLPNDRFSAERPEGSISTLTIQRTEQRDSAMYRCASSLLQGANNEQFFGPGTRLTVL.

The chain uses TRBV4-3 and TRBJ2-7; 7 positions match TRBD2. J lost 1 base, V lost 3 bases, and 9 bases had no gene match. This CDR3 has 16 amino acids. The germline V gene encodes CDR1 LGHNA and CDR2 YSLEER. Here the CDR3 DNA reads TGCGCCAGCAGCCACTCCCTGGGGGGGGGATCCTACGAGCAGTACTTC. Residues: CASSHSLGGGSYEQYF.

The CDR3 loop reads CASRAGTVNYGYTF. The DNA for the CDR3 is TGCGCCAGCAGAGCCGGGACTGTAAACTATGGCTACACCTTC. The chain couples TRBV5-1 to TRBJ1-2; maybe TRBD1 (5 bases). CDR3 size: 14 residues. The V gene's germline CDR1 is SGHRS and CDR2 YFSETQ. V was cut by 5 bases and J by 2 bases, with 13 bases left in between.

The chain combines TRBV9 with TRBJ1-1; D remains unclear. The CDR3 runs to 14 residues. Germline-derived CDR1 and CDR2 are SGDLS and YYNGEE. Trimming took 2 bases from V and 2 from J, leaving 10 bases between them. For the CDR3, the DNA is TGTGCCAGCAGCGTGGAGGGATCCAACACTGAAGCTTTCTTT. Its translation is CASSVEGSNTEAFF.

In regard to this clone: Sequence at one end of the junction differs from germline and may be a read error. This chain joins TRBV5-8 and TRBJ1-4; 9 positions match TRBD1. Germline CDR1 is SGHTS and CDR2 is YDEGEE. There are 13 residues in the CDR3. CDR3 amino acids: CASSFDGGDRVIF. The DNA for the CDR3 is TGTGCCAGCAGCTTTGATGGTGGGGACAGGGTGATTTTT.

This chain connects TRBV11-3 to TRBJ1-1; D call uncertain. CDR3 length: 15 residues. Between the trimmed V and J ends, which lost 3 bases and 1 base, there was a span of 12 bases. The germline CDR1 and CDR2 sequences are SGHNT and YENEEA. For the CDR3, the DNA is TGTGCCAGCAGCTTGGAGTGGCCACCGAACACTGAAGCTTTCTTT. This encodes CASSLEWPPNTEAFF.

This clone was seen only once. The chain links TRBV5-4 to TRBJ2-5; TRBD2 agrees at 9 bases. The V gene end was trimmed by 2 bases and the J gene end by 2 bases; junction bases not matched to a gene: 10. This CDR3 region has 17 residues. CDR1 is SGHNT and CDR2 is YYREEE in the germline V gene (reference sequence). This CDR3 is CASSFSRTSGLQETQYF. Written as DNA, the CDR3 is TGTGCCAGCAGCTTTTCTCGTACTAGCGGGTTACAAGAGACCCAGTACTTC.

In DNA form, the CDR3 reads TGTGCCAGCAGGACCGGAGCGGAGCTGTTTTTT. Protein product: CASRTGAELFF. The chain is built from TRBV7-8 and TRBJ2-2, with unresolved D. Trimming stripped 6 bases from V and 10 bases from J, with 9 bases between. The germline gives CDR1 SGHVS, CDR2 FQNEAQ. This CDR3 has 11 residues.

The rearrangement uses TRBV15 and TRBJ1-1; TRBD1 is a possible D gene (6 bases). The germline V gene has CDR1 LNHNV and CDR2 YYDKDF (reference sequence). Trimming took 4 bases from V and 3 from J, leaving 12 bases between them. CDR3 size: 14 residues. This CDR3 is CATSIIRGYTEAFF. CDR3 DNA: TGTGCCACCAGCATTATCAGGGGATACACTGAAGCTTTCTTT.

V is TRBV5-1 and J is TRBJ2-7, with 11 bases matching TRBD2. Germline CDR1 SGHRS, CDR2 YFSETQ. J gave up 5 bases and V 0 bases, and 7 bases lay outside the gene matches. CDR3 length: 16 residues. The CDR3 spells CASSLGLAGGPNEQYF. CDR3 nucleotide sequence: TGCGCCAGCAGCTTGGGGCTAGCGGGGGGCCCCAACGAGCAGTACTTC. The variable domain in full, completed from reference TRBV5-1 and TRBJ2-7, reads KAGVTQTPRYLIKTRGQQVTLSCSPISGHRSVSWYQQTPGQGLQFLFEYFSETQRNKGNFPGRFSGRQFSNSRSEMNVSTLELGDSALYLCASSLGLAGGPNEQYFGPGTRLTVT.

The chain has TRBV19 and TRBJ2-2, with TRBD1 matching 9 bases. Per germline, CDR1 LNHDA and CDR2 SQIVND (reference sequence). The CDR3 length is 16 residues. V lost 5 bases to trimming and J lost 6 bases; unmatched junction nucleotides: 10. The CDR3 DNA sequence: TGTGCCAGTAGTCCTGCCGGGACAGGGCGCCCCGGGGAGCTGTTTTTT. Translating gives CASSPAGTGRPGELFF. Complete variable domain (other parts from reference TRBV19 and TRBJ2-2): DGGITQSPKYLFRKEGQNVTLSCEQNLNHDAMYWYRQDPGQGLRLIYYSQIVNDFQKGDIAEGYSVSREKKESFPLTVTSAQKNPTAFYLCASSPAGTGRPGELFFGEGSRLTVL.

This clone is judged medium-sized. The chain is built from TRBV6-5 and TRBJ1-4; 7 positions agree with TRBD1. This CDR3 is 16 amino acids long. Looked up from germline, CDR1 is MNHEY and CDR2 is SVGAGI. With V trimmed by 2 bases and J by 2 bases, 5 bases remained unmatched. DNA for the CDR3: TGTGCCAGCAGTTACGACAGGGTAGTCACTAATGAAAAACTGTTTTTT. Protein sequence: CASSYDRVVTNEKLFF.

This clone has a handful of counts. The chain recombines TRBV29-1 with TRBJ2-1; 7 bases fit TRBD1. CDR3 length: 16 residues. CDR1 is SQVTM, CDR2 ANQGSEA, per germline. The V gene end was trimmed by 5 bases and the J gene end by 2 bases; junction bases not matched to a gene: 12. DNA of the CDR3: TGCAGCGTTTCCTCTCATGACAGGGACACCTACAATGAGCAGTTCTTC. Amino acid sequence: CSVSSHDRDTYNEQFF.

Note on this clone: The DNA is left out, because the CDR3 cannot be placed on it with certainty; the CDR3 is given as TCRdb lists it. The J gene is TRBJ1-1, the V gene TRBV24-1; the table's D gene call, TRBD1, was not cross checked with the DNA. The CDR3 is 11 residues long, ends included. Germline assignment: CDR1 KGHDR and CDR2 SFDVKD. The chain's CDR3 is CATSVGAGIFF.

The V and J genes are TRBV29-1 and TRBJ1-4, with D uncertain. V lost 4 bases and J lost 4, with 16 bases in between. Germline V gives CDR1 SQVTM, CDR2 ANQGSEA. The CDR3 spans 15 residues. This chain's CDR3 is CSVAQEGGLNEKLFF. Here the CDR3 DNA reads TGCAGCGTTGCCCAGGAAGGCGGGCTTAATGAAAAACTGTTTTTT.

The genes are TRBV5-1 and TRBJ1-1, with 9 bases identical to TRBD1. The CDR3 runs to 13 residues. Germline CDR1 reads SGHRS; CDR2 reads YFSETQ. V lost 3 bases and J lost 3; bases outside the gene matches: 0. CDR3 nucleotide sequence: TGCGCCAGCAGCTGGACAGGGGACACTGAAGCTTTCTTT. This gives the protein CASSWTGDTEAFF.

This rearrangement joins TRBV6-5 to TRBJ1-2; D possibly corresponds to TRBD1 (6 bases). This CDR3 has 15 amino acids. Germline V gives CDR1 MNHEY, CDR2 SVGAGI. With 4 bases removed from V and 3 bases from J, the gap between germline ends came to 15 bases. The CDR3 region is CASSSLDRFYYGYTF. The CDR3 DNA reads as TGTGCCAGCAGTTCCCTGGACAGATTTTACTATGGCTACACCTTC.

This clone was seen just once. The chain couples TRBV14 to TRBJ2-7; weak D call: TRBD1 (5 bases). V lost 1 base to trimming and J lost 11 bases, with 9 bases between them. The CDR3 runs to 11 residues. Germline CDR1 reads SGHDN; CDR2 reads FVKESK. The CDR3 spells CASSQGGREYF. The CDR3 region has the DNA TGTGCCAGCAGCCAAGGTGGCAGGGAGTACTTC.

V usage is TRBV3-1 (or the pseudogene TRBV3-2) and J usage is TRBJ2-7; 11 nucleotides line up with TRBD1. CDR3 length equals 17 residues. After removal of 4 bases from V and 5 bases from J, the junction contained 13 bases not matched to a gene. The V gene's germline CDR1 is LGHDT and CDR2 YNNKEL (reference sequence). CDR3 sequence (DNA): TGTGCCAGCAGCCCCCTTTTCGCCGGGACAGGGGGGCACGAGCAGTACTTC. This sequence encodes CASSPLFAGTGGHEQYF.